A selection of T cell receptor beta chains follows, all from one sample in a study of identical twins. In TCRdb, the 5' RACE reads were re-called with MiXCR into one record per CDR3 protein. The sample contains approximately 470,000 distinct CDR3 sequences, approximately 15% of which appear only once. This same sample was also part of a study on yellow fever vaccine responses in identical twins.

The sequenced sample consisted of CD4+ T cells sorted from blood. The receptors were sampled from a woman aged 18-29 years in good health. CDR3s include the opening cysteine and the closing phenylalanine or tryptophan. Each record gives: CDR3 protein, V gene.

CDR3 protein: CASSLLAGGSTDTQYF
V gene: TRBV7-6

CDR3 protein: CASRIGGASDGEQFF
V gene: TRBV28

CDR3 protein: CASSRGLAGWDTQYF
V gene: TRBV7-2

CDR3 protein: CSAPPGQKSDTQYF
V gene: TRBV20-1

CDR3 protein: CASSFYLGQGEKLFF
V gene: TRBV5-5

CDR3 protein: CASSLTLGELFF
V gene: TRBV7-3

CDR3 protein: CASNPSGAPAYEQYF
V gene: TRBV11-2

CDR3 protein: CASSFGSGANVLTF
V gene: TRBV12-3/TRBV12-4

CDR3 protein: CATFNRGNEQFF
V gene: TRBV24-1

CDR3 protein: CASSPRLGASTDTQYF
V gene: TRBV9

CDR3 protein: CASSSGRFRVGEQYF
V gene: TRBV5-1

CDR3 protein: CASGGTANSPLHF
V gene: TRBV9

CDR3 protein: CASKRTSGTGEQYF
V gene: TRBV2

CDR3 protein: CASSGGTSGYNEQFF
V gene: TRBV9

CDR3 protein: CASSQEPGSEQFF
V gene: TRBV4-3

CDR3 protein: CSAGGRGPPYEQYF
V gene: TRBV29-1

CDR3 protein: CASSAPTTAYTGELFF
V gene: TRBV6-1

CDR3 protein: CASSKGQVSYNEQFF
V gene: TRBV19

CDR3 protein: CASSLVSGRGDTQYF
V gene: TRBV7-2

CDR3 protein: CASRMDPQGPVGYTF
V gene: TRBV28

CDR3 protein: CASRLRLAGIYEQYF
V gene: TRBV6-2/TRBV6-3

CDR3 protein: CASSSSTGTVIPEAFF
V gene: TRBV28

CDR3 protein: CASKPGSQIYEQYF
V gene: TRBV6-2/TRBV6-3

CDR3 protein: CASSGNRDTTGEQYF
V gene: TRBV12-3/TRBV12-4

CDR3 protein: CASSYPFVQREQYF
V gene: TRBV6-2/TRBV6-3

CDR3 protein: CSVEVTGSGELFF
V gene: TRBV29-1

CDR3 protein: CASTQRLAKNIQYF
V gene: TRBV2

CDR3 protein: CASSRSGLAGGRSTDTQYF
V gene: TRBV6-1

CDR3 protein: CASSYSPGNPGELFF
V gene: TRBV6-5

CDR3 protein: CASSSDREGEKLFF
V gene: TRBV12-3/TRBV12-4

CDR3 protein: CASSLWTGMGNQPQHF
V gene: TRBV28

CDR3 protein: CASSLYGQGTYEQYF
V gene: TRBV5-6

CDR3 protein: CASSTGTGALSSYEQYF
V gene: TRBV6-2/TRBV6-3

CDR3 protein: CASSLGLAGWDQYF
V gene: TRBV7-7

CDR3 protein: CASSQNSGETDTQYF
V gene: TRBV4-3

CDR3 protein: CAWSFSDRGNFQETQYF
V gene: TRBV30

CDR3 protein: CASSQNQGLQFF
V gene: TRBV9

CDR3 protein: CSGTQLSGELFF
V gene: TRBV29-1

CDR3 protein: CSARDGLTGSGANVLTF
V gene: TRBV20-1

CDR3 protein: CSARSWGTAPYEQYF
V gene: TRBV20-1

CDR3 protein: CASSGGTGTGELFF
V gene: TRBV7-3

CDR3 protein: CSAQPSGRETQYF
V gene: TRBV20-1

CDR3 protein: CASSHGLGQETQYF
V gene: TRBV4-3

CDR3 protein: CASKVAPGRWGAAETQYF
V gene: TRBV5-1

CDR3 protein: CASAVSSYEQYF
V gene: TRBV2